The text below deals with one T cell receptor beta chain. The protocol was immunoSEQ multiplex PCR, while the TCRdb copy is restricted to in-frame clones and leaves out a portion. The repertoire holds about 110,000 clones, about 90% seen once, with roughly 3.3% in the top ten. CDR3 length: 13 amino acids. Germline V CDR1 and CDR2: PRHDT, FYEKMQ (reference sequence). V was cut by 3 bases and J by 6 bases, with 12 bases left in between. These data originate in a study of CD4+ T cells in melanoma. This chain connects TRBV13 to TRBJ2-7; D unclear. The sequenced sample consisted of peripheral blood. The sequence was obtained from a human donor with melanoma. CDR3: CASSFAAVGEQYF. CDR3 DNA sequence: TGTGCCAGCAGCTTCGCCGCCGTCGGCGAGCAGTACTTC.